The T cell receptor beta chain under discussion was sequenced for a study of blood T cell repertoires in COVID-19. The assay was immunoSEQ multiplex PCR, and TCRdb's table has in-frame clones only and misses some. Of about 180,000 clones listed, roughly 84% are singletons. The length of the CDR3 is 16 residues. V lost 3 bases, J lost 6 bases, and 7 bases stayed unmatched. The germline V gene has CDR1 KGHSH and CDR2 LQKENI. Sequencing input: peripheral blood. The chain carries TRBV18 and TRBJ1-6; the match to TRBD1 covers 8 bases. The TCR originated in a person in their 70s with COVID-19, enrolled during active disease. The CDR3 protein is CASSPQGAVSNSPLHF. The DNA of the CDR3 is TGTGCCAGCTCACCTCAGGGGGCGGTGAGTAATTCACCCCTCCACTTT.